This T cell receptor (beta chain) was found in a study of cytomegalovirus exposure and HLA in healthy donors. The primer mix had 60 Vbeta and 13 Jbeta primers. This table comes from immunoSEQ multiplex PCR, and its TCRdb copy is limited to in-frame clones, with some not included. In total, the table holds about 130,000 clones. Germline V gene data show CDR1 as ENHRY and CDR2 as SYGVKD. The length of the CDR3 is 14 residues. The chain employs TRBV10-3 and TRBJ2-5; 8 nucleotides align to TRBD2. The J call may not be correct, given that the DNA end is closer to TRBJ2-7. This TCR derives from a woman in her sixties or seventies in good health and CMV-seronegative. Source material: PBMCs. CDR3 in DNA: TGTGCCATCAGTGGGAAGCGGGAGTCCTACGAGCAGTACTTC. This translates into CAISGKRESYEQYF.